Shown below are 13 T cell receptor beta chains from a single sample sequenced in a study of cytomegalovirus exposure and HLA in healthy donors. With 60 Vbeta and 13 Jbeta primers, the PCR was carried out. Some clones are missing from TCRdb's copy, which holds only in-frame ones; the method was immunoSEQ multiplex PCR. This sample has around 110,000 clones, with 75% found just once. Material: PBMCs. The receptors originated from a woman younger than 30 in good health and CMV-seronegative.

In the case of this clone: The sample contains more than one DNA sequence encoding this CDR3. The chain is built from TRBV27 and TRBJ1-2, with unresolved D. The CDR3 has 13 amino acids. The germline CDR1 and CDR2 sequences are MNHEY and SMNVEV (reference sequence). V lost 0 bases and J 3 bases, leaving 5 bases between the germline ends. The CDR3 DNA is TGTGCCAGCAGTTTATCGTCGGACTATGGCTACACCTTC. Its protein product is CASSLSSDYGYTF.

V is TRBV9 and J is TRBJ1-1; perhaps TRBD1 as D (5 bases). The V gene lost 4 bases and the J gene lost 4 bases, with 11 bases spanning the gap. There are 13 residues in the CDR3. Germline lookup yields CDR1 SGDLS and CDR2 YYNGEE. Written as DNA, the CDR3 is TGTGCCAGCAGCCCAGCGGGGGGCACTGAAGCTTTCTTT. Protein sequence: CASSPAGGTEAFF.

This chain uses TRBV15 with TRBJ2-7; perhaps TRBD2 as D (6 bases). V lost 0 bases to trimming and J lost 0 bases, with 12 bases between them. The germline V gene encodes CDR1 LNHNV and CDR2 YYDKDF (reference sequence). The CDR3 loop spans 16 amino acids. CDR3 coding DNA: TGTGCCACCAGCAGAGAGGCGGGACCTTCCTCCTACGAGCAGTACTTC. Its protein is CATSREAGPSSYEQYF.

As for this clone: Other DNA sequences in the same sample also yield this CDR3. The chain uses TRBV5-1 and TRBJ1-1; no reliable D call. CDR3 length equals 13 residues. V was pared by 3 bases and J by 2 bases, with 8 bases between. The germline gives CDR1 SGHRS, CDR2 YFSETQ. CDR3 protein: CASSSGVNTEAFF. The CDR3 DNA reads TGCGCCAGCAGCTCGGGAGTTAACACTGAAGCTTTCTTT.

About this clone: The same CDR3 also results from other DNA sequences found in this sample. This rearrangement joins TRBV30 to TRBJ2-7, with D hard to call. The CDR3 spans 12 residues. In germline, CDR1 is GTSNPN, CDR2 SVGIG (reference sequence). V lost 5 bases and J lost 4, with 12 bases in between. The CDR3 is CAWSLGRYEQYF. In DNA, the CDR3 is TGTGCCTGGTCCTTGGGCCGTTACGAGCAGTACTTC.

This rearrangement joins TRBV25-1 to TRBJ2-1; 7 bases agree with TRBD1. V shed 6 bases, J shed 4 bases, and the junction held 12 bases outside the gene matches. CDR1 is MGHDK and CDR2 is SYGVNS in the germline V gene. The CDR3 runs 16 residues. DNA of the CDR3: TGTGCCAGCAGCCCATATGAGGGGGCCATGTACAATGAGCAGTTCTTC. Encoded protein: CASSPYEGAMYNEQFF.

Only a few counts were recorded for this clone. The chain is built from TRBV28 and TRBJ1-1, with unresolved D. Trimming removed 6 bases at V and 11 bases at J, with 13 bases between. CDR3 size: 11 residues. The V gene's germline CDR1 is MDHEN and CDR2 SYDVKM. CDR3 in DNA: TGTGCCAGCAGCTGGGGAGTCTCGGCTTTCTTT. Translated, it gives CASSWGVSAFF. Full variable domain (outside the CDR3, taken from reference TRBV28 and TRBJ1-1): DVKVTQSSRYLVKRTGEKVFLECVQDMDHENMFWYRQDPGLGLRLIYFSYDVKMKEKGDIPEGYSVSREKKERFSLILESASTNQTSMYLCASSWGVSAFFGQGTRLTVV.

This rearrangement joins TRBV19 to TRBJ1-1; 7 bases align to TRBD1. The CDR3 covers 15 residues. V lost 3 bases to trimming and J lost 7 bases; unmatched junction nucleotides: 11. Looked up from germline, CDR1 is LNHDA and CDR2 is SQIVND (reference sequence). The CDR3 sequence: CASSIDRVRLDEAFF. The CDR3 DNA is TGTGCCAGTAGTATCGACAGGGTACGGCTGGATGAAGCTTTCTTT.

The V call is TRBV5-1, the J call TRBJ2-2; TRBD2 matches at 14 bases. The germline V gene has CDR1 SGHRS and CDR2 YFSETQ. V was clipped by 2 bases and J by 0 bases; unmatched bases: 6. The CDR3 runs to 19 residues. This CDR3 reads CASSFGLAGGTTNTGELFF. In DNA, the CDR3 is TGCGCCAGCAGCTTCGGACTAGCGGGGGGAACCACGAACACCGGGGAGCTGTTTTTT.

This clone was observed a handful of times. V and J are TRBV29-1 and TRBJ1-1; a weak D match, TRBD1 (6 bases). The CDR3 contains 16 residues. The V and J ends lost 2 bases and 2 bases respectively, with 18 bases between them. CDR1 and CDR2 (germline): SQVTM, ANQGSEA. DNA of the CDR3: TGCAGCGTTGAACAGGGGTGGTCGTTAGGAAACACTGAAGCTTTCTTT. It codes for CSVEQGWSLGNTEAFF. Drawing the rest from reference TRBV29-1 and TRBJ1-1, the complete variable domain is SAVISQKPSRDICQRGTSLTIQCQVDSQVTMMFWYRQQPGQSLTLIATANQGSEATYESGFVIDKFPISRPNLTFSTLTVSNMSPEDSSIYLCSVEQGWSLGNTEAFFGQGTRLTVV.

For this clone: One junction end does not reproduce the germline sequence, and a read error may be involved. CDR3 sequence (DNA): TGTGCTAGCAGCTTAGCCACAGGGGCACAATACAATGAGCAGTTCTTC. It codes for CASSLATGAQYNEQFF. The J gene is TRBJ2-1, the V gene TRBV7-7, with 7 bases aligning to TRBD1. The CDR3 has 16 amino acids. Germline CDR1 is SSHAT and CDR2 is FNYEAQ (reference sequence). Looking up the rest from reference TRBV7-7 and TRBJ2-1 gives the full variable domain: GAGVSQSPRYKVTKRGQDVTLRCDPISSHATLYWYQQALGQGPEFLTYFNYEAQPDKSGLPSDRFSAERPEGSISTLTIQRTEQRDSAMYRCASSLATGAQYNEQFFGPGTRLTVL.

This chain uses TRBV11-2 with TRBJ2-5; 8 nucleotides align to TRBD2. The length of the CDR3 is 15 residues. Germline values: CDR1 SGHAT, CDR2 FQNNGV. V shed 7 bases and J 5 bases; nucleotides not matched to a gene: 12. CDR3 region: CASTGVGGGWETQYF. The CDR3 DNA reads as TGTGCCAGCACCGGAGTCGGGGGGGGCTGGGAGACCCAGTACTTC.

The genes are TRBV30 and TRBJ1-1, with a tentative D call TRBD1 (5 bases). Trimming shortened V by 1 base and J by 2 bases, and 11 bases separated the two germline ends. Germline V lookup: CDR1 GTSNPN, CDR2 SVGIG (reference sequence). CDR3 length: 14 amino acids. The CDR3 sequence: CAWSARQPNTEAFF. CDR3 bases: TGTGCCTGGAGTGCGCGACAGCCTAACACTGAAGCTTTCTTT. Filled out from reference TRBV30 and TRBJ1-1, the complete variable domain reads SQTIHQWPATLVQPVGSPLSLECTVEGTSNPNLYWYRQAAGRGLQLLFYSVGIGQISSEVPQNLSASRPQDRQFILSSKKLLLSDSGFYLCAWSARQPNTEAFFGQGTRLTVV.